These T cell receptor beta chains were read from a single sample in a study of somatic mutations in cytotoxic T cells in rheumatoid arthritis. Clones were read by immunoSEQ multiplex PCR, and TCRdb kept only the in-frame ones, dropping some. The sample shows some 10,000 clones, about 90% of them seen only once. The sample was CD8+ T cells sorted from blood. These receptors were obtained from a woman aged 18-29 years with rheumatoid arthritis. Each CDR3 is given with its conserved first and last residue. A D gene is named only where the DNA matches it firmly. Size is omitted from some rows. Given values are once, few, many or a class for expanded clones.

J gene	V gene	clone size	D gene	CDR3 protein	CDR3 DNA
TRBJ1-2	TRBV4-1	-	-	CASSHFQGGYTF	TGCGCCAGCAGCCACTTTCAGGGGGGCTACACCTTC
TRBJ2-1	TRBV15	-	TRBD1	CATSRAPRGFEQFF	TGTGCCACCAGCAGGGCCCCCAGGGGGTTTGAGCAGTTCTTC
TRBJ2-5	TRBV7-9	once	-	CASSRRETQYF	TGTGCCAGCAGCCGGCGGGAGACCCAGTACTTC
TRBJ2-5	TRBV6-5	-	TRBD1	CASSYSDRDRANF	TGTGCCAGCAGTTACTCGGACCGGGACAGGGCGAACTTC
TRBJ2-7	TRBV6-6	-	-	CASSFVYF	TGTGCCAGCAGTTTCGTGTACTTC
TRBJ1-5	TRBV28	-	TRBD1	CASSFRDRGNQPQHF	TGTGCCAGCAGTTTTCGGGACAGGGGCAATCAGCCCCAGCATTTT
TRBJ2-1	TRBV14	-	TRBD2	CASSRLAGGHNEQFF	TGTGCCAGCAGTCGACTAGCGGGAGGCCACAATGAGCAGTTCTTC
TRBJ2-3	TRBV19	-	-	CASSIGSSTDTQYF	TGTGCCAGTAGTATTGGCTCTAGCACAGATACGCAGTATTTT
TRBJ2-5	TRBV11-3	-	TRBD2	CASSFGGGGTQYF	TGTGCCAGCAGCTTTGGGGGGGGAGGCACCCAGTACTTC
TRBJ2-1	TRBV9	-	TRBD1	CASSVEGQGINEQFF	TGTGCCAGCAGCGTAGAGGGACAGGGGATTAATGAGCAGTTCTTC
TRBJ2-3	TRBV6-5	few	-	CASTKGLSTDTQYF	TGTGCCAGCACGAAGGGACTGAGCACAGATACGCAGTATTTT
TRBJ2-7	TRBV28	-	-	CASSNTRSYEQYF	TGTGCCAGCAGCAATACTAGGAGCTACGAGCAGTACTTC
TRBJ1-1	TRBV4-1	-	-	CASSQVRGTNTEAFF	TGCGCCAGCAGCCAGGTACGGGGAACCAACACTGAAGCTTTCTTT
TRBJ2-7	TRBV10-3	once	TRBD2	CAISESTPSGGSYEQYF	TGTGCCATCAGTGAGTCGACCCCTAGCGGGGGCTCCTACGAGCAGTACTTC
TRBJ2-7	TRBV30	-	TRBD1	CAWRTGNTYEQYF	TGTGCCTGGAGGACAGGGAATACCTACGAGCAGTACTTC
TRBJ1-1	TRBV11-2	-	-	CASIRTHKATEAFF	TGTGCCAGCATCCGGACTCACAAGGCCACTGAAGCTTTCTTT
TRBJ1-1	TRBV19	-	-	CASSGVGTEAFF	TGTGCCAGTTCAGGGGTTGGAACTGAAGCTTTCTTT